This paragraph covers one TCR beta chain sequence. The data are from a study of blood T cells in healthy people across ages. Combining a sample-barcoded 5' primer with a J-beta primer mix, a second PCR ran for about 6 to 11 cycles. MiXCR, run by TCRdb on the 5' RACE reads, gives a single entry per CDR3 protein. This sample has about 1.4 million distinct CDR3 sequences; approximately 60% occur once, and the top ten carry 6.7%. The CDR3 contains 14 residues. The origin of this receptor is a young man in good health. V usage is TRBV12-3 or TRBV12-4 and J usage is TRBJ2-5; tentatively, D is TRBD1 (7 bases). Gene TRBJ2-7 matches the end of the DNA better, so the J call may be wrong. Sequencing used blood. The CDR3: CASSFGTGDFEQYF. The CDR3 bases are TGTGCCAGCAGTTTTGGCACAGGGGACTTCGAGCAGTACTTC.